This T cell receptor (beta chain) originates from a study of blood T cell repertoires in COVID-19. As originally analysed: Scientists estimated how many nucleated cells there were by amplifying reference gene primers. Sequencing used immunoSEQ multiplex PCR; TCRdb keeps in-frame clones, though not all of them. That table is the source of V, J and clone size, and D and trimming were worked out from the DNA. This sample yields 250,000 to 300,000 clones, of which more than 75% are seen a single time; 15% to 19% belongs to the top ten. Categorization into cohorts depended on clinical history that participants reported. V was pared by 4 bases and J by 5 bases, with 2 bases of the junction left unmatched. CDR1 is MDHEN, CDR2 SYDVKM, per germline. CDR3 size: 13 residues.

Sequencing input: PBMCs or T cells enriched from blood (not recorded which). The sequence derives from a young man who had recovered from COVID-19. The gene calls are TRBV28 and TRBJ2-1; TRBD1 matches 7 bases. CDR3 loop: CASSSGQNNEQFF. The DNA of the CDR3 is TGTGCCAGCAGTTCGGGACAGAACAATGAGCAGTTCTTC.